These 32 T cell receptor beta chains came from one sample sequenced in a study of cytomegalovirus exposure and HLA in healthy donors. Researchers ran the PCR with 60 Vbeta and 13 Jbeta primers. The protocol was immunoSEQ multiplex PCR, while the TCRdb copy is restricted to in-frame clones and leaves out a portion. The repertoire holds some 71,000 clones, with roughly 70% as singletons. Input material: PBMCs. These receptors were obtained from a woman aged 45-60 years in good health and CMV-seropositive.

The chain carries TRBV6-6 and TRBJ1-4, with a tentative D call TRBD1 (5 bases). Germline values: CDR1 MNHNY, CDR2 SVGAGI (reference sequence). The CDR3 extends over 14 amino acids. V dropped 6 bases and J dropped 3 bases, with 11 bases sitting between them. The CDR3 bases are TGTGCCAGCAGCCCAGGGCTGCCTAATGAAAAACTGTTTTTT. Residues: CASSPGLPNEKLFF.

This rearrangement joins TRBV30 to TRBJ1-1; 11 bases align to TRBD1. V trimming: 2 bases; J trimming: 4 bases; junction bases outside the gene matches: 3. There are 14 residues in the CDR3. Germline V gene sequence: CDR1 GTSNPN, CDR2 SVGIG (reference sequence). The CDR3 here is CAWSSGTGGTEAFF. The DNA for the CDR3 is TGTGCCTGGAGTTCCGGGACAGGGGGCACTGAAGCTTTCTTT.

The chain is built from TRBV5-1 and TRBJ2-6; no clear D gene. The CDR3 runs to 14 residues. With 2 bases removed from V and 2 bases from J, the gap between germline ends came to 5 bases. Germline lookup yields CDR1 SGHRS and CDR2 YFSETQ. CDR3 bases: TGCGCCAGCAGCTTTCAGACTGGGGCCAACGTCCTGACTTTC. It encodes CASSFQTGANVLTF. The full variable domain, in which reference TRBV5-1 and TRBJ2-6 provide the parts outside the CDR3, is KAGVTQTPRYLIKTRGQQVTLSCSPISGHRSVSWYQQTPGQGLQFLFEYFSETQRNKGNFPGRFSGRQFSNSRSEMNVSTLELGDSALYLCASSFQTGANVLTFGAGSRLTVL.

This clone is a singleton in its sample. The chain uses TRBV28 and TRBJ1-1, with D maybe TRBD1 (6 bases). The V gene lost 5 bases and the J gene lost 3 bases, with 13 bases spanning the gap. The germline CDR1 and CDR2 sequences are MDHEN and SYDVKM. This CDR3 has 14 amino acids. The CDR3 nucleotides are TGTGCCAGCAGTCCCGAAACAGGGTACACTGAAGCTTTCTTT. It codes for CASSPETGYTEAFF.

For this clone: The DNA is omitted, as the CDR3 cannot be located on it reliably, and the CDR3 follows TCRdb's listing. CDR3 sequence: CASSERWVGRGNSSEFF. The chain links TRBV2 to TRBJ2-1; the table's D call of TRBD1 was not tested on the DNA. CDR1 is SNHLY and CDR2 is FYNNEI in the germline V gene. The CDR3 length is 17 residues, termini included.

The chain has TRBV5-1 and TRBJ1-2; D is perhaps TRBD1 (5 bases). Between the trimmed V and J ends, which lost 4 bases and 5 bases, there was a span of 18 bases. The germline gives CDR1 SGHRS, CDR2 YFSETQ. This CDR3 is 15 amino acids long. CDR3 nucleotide sequence: TGCGCCAGCAGCCTGGGGGGGGACCTTACATATGGCTACACCTTC. This sequence encodes CASSLGGDLTYGYTF.

The chain joins TRBV29-1 to TRBJ1-5, with TRBD1 matching 7 bases. The junction had 5 bases not matched to a gene; V was cut back by 1 base and J by 2 bases. Germline values: CDR1 SQVTM, CDR2 ANQGSEA. The CDR3 is 15 residues long. The CDR3 DNA is TGCAGCGTTGAAGCTCCAGGGGGTGGCAATCAGCCCCAGCATTTT. Translated: CSVEAPGGGNQPQHF.

The chain has TRBV10-1 and TRBJ2-1; 8 bases match TRBD2. With 0 bases clipped from V and 6 bases from J, the junction kept 4 bases outside the gene matches. Germline V gene data show CDR1 as WNHNN and CDR2 as SYGVQD (reference sequence). The CDR3 length is 15 residues. The CDR3 nucleotides are TGCGCCAGCAGTGAGTCGAACGGGAGGGGCAATGAGCAGTTCTTC. As protein: CASSESNGRGNEQFF.

V usage is TRBV6-1 and J usage is TRBJ2-5, with D possibly matching TRBD1 (6 bases). The end of the DNA fits TRBJ2-7 better, so the J call may be wrong. This CDR3 comprises 15 residues. Germline-derived CDR1 and CDR2 are MNHNS and SASEGT. CDR3 protein: CASTADSRVPYEQYF. In nucleotides, the CDR3 is TGTGCCAGCACTGCGGACAGTAGGGTTCCCTACGAGCAGTACTTC.

This clone was observed a single time. The genes are TRBV28 and TRBJ1-4; D is possibly TRBD1 (6 bases). With 2 bases removed from V and 5 bases from J, the gap between germline ends came to 9 bases. The CDR3 totals 14 residues. In germline, CDR1 is MDHEN, CDR2 SYDVKM. The CDR3 here is CASSLGQKNEKLFF. CDR3 bases: TGTGCCAGCAGTTTAGGACAGAAAAATGAAAAACTGTTTTTT.

The rearrangement joins TRBV18 to TRBJ2-1; TRBD2 aligns across 7 bases. The length of the CDR3 is 15 residues. CDR1 and CDR2 (germline): KGHSH, LQKENI. V gave up 1 base and J gave up 0 bases; unmatched junction bases: 0. The CDR3 nucleotides read TGTGCCAGCTCACCACTAGCGGGCTCCTACAATGAGCAGTTCTTC. The encoded protein is CASSPLAGSYNEQFF.

This clone has just a few counts. This chain connects TRBV4-3 to TRBJ1-2; a weak D match, TRBD1 (6 bases). There are 15 residues in the CDR3. CDR1 and CDR2 from the germline V gene are LGHNA and YSLEER. Between the trimmed V and J ends, which lost 5 bases and 4 bases, there was a span of 17 bases. The CDR3 DNA follows: TGCGCCAGCAGCTCAGGCCGGGACAACTTCTATGGCTACACCTTC. Translated: CASSSGRDNFYGYTF.

This clone was found a few times. The rearrangement links TRBV6-6 to TRBJ2-1; possibly TRBD2 for D (5 bases). The CDR3 loop spans 15 amino acids. V gave up 6 bases and J gave up 3 bases, with 15 bases separating them. Germline V lookup: CDR1 MNHNY, CDR2 SVGAGI (reference sequence). CDR3 sequence reads: CASSYRDLFYNEQFF. CDR3 nucleotides: TGTGCCAGCAGCTACCGGGATCTTTTCTACAATGAGCAGTTCTTC.

J is TRBJ2-5 and V is TRBV7-9, with D tentatively TRBD1 (6 bases). This CDR3 has 17 residues. V was pared by 3 bases and J by 5 bases, with 22 bases between. Germline V gene lookup returns CDR1 SEHNR and CDR2 FQNEAQ (reference sequence). The CDR3 DNA is TGTGCCAGCAGCTTTTTAACAACAGGGTTTCCTTGGGAGACCCAGTACTTC. Translation gives CASSFLTTGFPWETQYF.

The rearrangement links TRBV27 to TRBJ1-2; no firm D call. The V end lost 0 bases, the J end lost 6 bases, and 17 bases lay between the germline ends. Germline CDR1 MNHEY, CDR2 SMNVEV (reference sequence). The CDR3 extends over 16 amino acids. CDR3 bases: TGTGCCAGCAGTTTATCGATTGGAGCCCCCACGGATGGCTACACCTTC. It translates to CASSLSIGAPTDGYTF.

In its sample, this clone was seen a few times. The chain recombines TRBV4-1 with TRBJ2-1, with D tentatively TRBD2 (7 bases). Per the germline V gene, CDR1 is MGHRA and CDR2 is YSYEKL. V was shortened by 0 bases and J by 6 bases, with 30 bases between the two germline ends. This CDR3 region has 21 residues. The CDR3 loop is CASSQDPAYREGSGVPNEQFF. DNA for the CDR3: TGCGCCAGCAGCCAAGATCCGGCGTACAGGGAGGGTTCCGGTGTGCCCAATGAGCAGTTCTTC.

This clone was counted only a few times. The chain uses TRBV5-1 and TRBJ2-2, with TRBD2 matching over 12 bases. CDR1 is SGHRS, CDR2 YFSETQ, per germline. Trimming at V came to 0 bases and at J to 6 bases, leaving 0 bases not matched to a gene. The CDR3 is made up of 15 amino acids. The CDR3 here is CASSLGTSGAGELFF. The CDR3 nucleotides are TGCGCCAGCAGCTTGGGGACTAGCGGGGCCGGGGAGCTGTTTTTT. The whole variable domain, filled in from reference TRBV5-1 and TRBJ2-2, reads KAGVTQTPRYLIKTRGQQVTLSCSPISGHRSVSWYQQTPGQGLQFLFEYFSETQRNKGNFPGRFSGRQFSNSRSEMNVSTLELGDSALYLCASSLGTSGAGELFFGEGSRLTVL.

The chain links TRBV5-6 to TRBJ2-1; 10 positions match TRBD1. Germline trimming cut 2 bases from V and 7 bases from J; bases unmatched to any gene: 6. In germline, CDR1 is SGHDT, CDR2 YYEEEE. This CDR3 spans 15 amino acids. The CDR3 coding sequence is TGTGCCAGCAGCTTAGTGGACAGGGGGTCGAATGAGCAGTTCTTC. As protein: CASSLVDRGSNEQFF.

This clone was recorded a few times. The V call is TRBV4-3, the J call TRBJ1-2, with D possibly matching TRBD1 (5 bases). The V end lost 6 bases, the J end lost 4 bases, and 12 bases lay between the germline ends. CDR1 LGHNA and CDR2 YSLEER come from the germline V gene. CDR3 length equals 13 residues. CDR3 protein: CASSRGRTYGYTF. The CDR3 coding sequence is TGCGCCAGCAGTCGGGGGAGAACCTATGGCTACACCTTC.

This rearrangement joins TRBV10-2 to TRBJ2-5; D perhaps matches TRBD2 (5 bases). Germline V lookup: CDR1 WSHSY, CDR2 SAAADI. The CDR3 is made up of 11 amino acids. The V and J ends lost 8 bases and 4 bases respectively, with 8 bases between them. CDR3 amino acids: CASGGPETQYF. CDR3 nucleotide sequence: TGCGCCAGCGGAGGCCCAGAGACCCAGTACTTC.

This clone was picked up a small number of times. The chain's CDR3 is CASNRGWESNYGYTF. The CDR3 bases are TGTGCCAGTAACAGGGGCTGGGAATCTAACTATGGCTACACCTTC. The V and J genes are TRBV19 and TRBJ1-2; 7 bases match TRBD1. J was trimmed by 0 bases and V by 7 bases; bases with no gene match: 8. Germline lookup yields CDR1 LNHDA and CDR2 SQIVND (reference sequence). This CDR3 spans 15 amino acids.

The V and J genes are TRBV28 and TRBJ2-7; tentative D call: TRBD2 (6 bases). Germline V gene sequence: CDR1 MDHEN, CDR2 SYDVKM. V lost 11 bases and J 4 bases, leaving 21 bases between the germline ends. This CDR3 has 14 residues. DNA for the CDR3: TGTGCCTCAATAGCTACGGGAGAGGCGTACGAGCAGTACTTC. Amino acid sequence: CASIATGEAYEQYF.

The gene calls are TRBV27 and TRBJ1-4; D possibly corresponds to TRBD1 (5 bases). The CDR3 has 14 residues. CDR1 and CDR2 (germline): MNHEY, SMNVEV (reference sequence). Trimming pared 6 bases from V and 7 bases from J, leaving 15 bases between. Here the CDR3 DNA reads TGTGCCAGCAGCGATGGCAGGGTTGCTGAAAAACTGTTTTTT. This sequence encodes CASSDGRVAEKLFF.

The V gene is TRBV9, the J gene TRBJ1-1; 9 bases align to TRBD1. CDR3 size: 14 residues. The trim removed 3 bases at V and 4 bases at J, leaving 4 bases unmatched. Looked up from germline, CDR1 is SGDLS and CDR2 is YYNGEE. For the CDR3, the DNA is TGTGCCAGCAGCGCGGACAGGGGTGGCACTGAAGCTTTCTTT. Amino acid sequence: CASSADRGGTEAFF.

The chain combines TRBV6-5 with TRBJ2-7; possible D gene TRBD2, 7 bases. CDR1 is MNHEY, CDR2 SVGAGI, per germline. V lost 6 bases, J lost 1 base, and 13 bases lay in between. The CDR3 has 14 amino acids. The CDR3 region has the DNA TGTGCCAGCAGCCTGCGGGGGCCTTCCTACGAGCAGTACTTC. Amino acid sequence: CASSLRGPSYEQYF.

This clone was observed once. J is TRBJ1-2 and V is TRBV27; 7 bases line up with TRBD1. The germline V gene has CDR1 MNHEY and CDR2 SMNVEV (reference sequence). The CDR3 spans 14 residues. V trimming: 3 bases; J trimming: 3 bases; junction bases outside the gene matches: 4. The CDR3 protein is CASSFLGTDYGYTF. CDR3 nucleotide sequence: TGTGCCAGCAGTTTCCTAGGGACAGACTATGGCTACACCTTC.

This chain uses TRBV4-3 with TRBJ1-4; a weak D match, TRBD1 (6 bases). Germline values: CDR1 LGHNA, CDR2 YSLEER. The V gene lost 0 bases and the J gene lost 3 bases, with 8 bases spanning the gap. The CDR3 covers 15 residues. The CDR3, as DNA: TGCGCCAGCAGCCAAGATCGACAGGCTAATGAAAAACTGTTTTTT. Translating gives CASSQDRQANEKLFF.

The chain has TRBV7-8 and TRBJ2-1; 8 bases fit TRBD1. The CDR3 spans 15 residues. Germline assignment: CDR1 SGHVS and CDR2 FQNEAQ. The junction had 2 bases not matched to a gene; V was cut back by 1 base and J by 3 bases. In DNA form, the CDR3 reads TGTGCCAGCAGCTTAGACAGGGGGTACTACAATGAGCAGTTCTTC. Translating gives CASSLDRGYYNEQFF.

The genes are TRBV27 and TRBJ1-2, with 8 bases matching TRBD1. The junction had 4 bases not matched to a gene; V was cut back by 3 bases and J by 7 bases. Per germline, CDR1 MNHEY and CDR2 SMNVEV (reference sequence). There are 13 residues in the CDR3. The chain's CDR3 is CASSFQGATGYTF. CDR3 nucleotide sequence: TGTGCCAGCAGTTTTCAGGGGGCGACTGGCTACACCTTC.

The chain is built from TRBV19 and TRBJ1-5; 7 bases fit TRBD1. CDR1 is LNHDA and CDR2 is SQIVND in the germline V gene (reference sequence). The CDR3 is 15 amino acids. Germline trimming cut 6 bases from V and 3 bases from J; bases unmatched to any gene: 8. Here the CDR3 reads CASRIQGRVNQPQHF. For the CDR3, the DNA is TGTGCCAGTAGAATACAGGGGAGGGTCAATCAGCCCCAGCATTTT.

This chain links TRBV6-5 with TRBJ1-2; 9 bases map to TRBD1. The CDR3 spans 15 residues. Trimming took 4 bases from V and 3 from J; bases not matched to a gene: 6. Germline V CDR1 and CDR2: MNHEY, SVGAGI. The DNA of the CDR3 is TGTGCCAGCAGTTCCCACAGGGGGCGTGACTATGGCTACACCTTC. Translating gives CASSSHRGRDYGYTF.

This clone turned up a few times. This chain uses TRBV6-1 with TRBJ2-3, with 10 positions matching TRBD1. This CDR3 spans 15 amino acids. Germline CDR1 and CDR2: MNHNS and SASEGT. The J segment lost 1 base and the V segment lost 4 bases, leaving 2 bases of the junction unmatched. In DNA form, the CDR3 reads TGTGCCAGCAGTGGACAGGGGGCCGGCACAGATACGCAGTATTTT. Residues: CASSGQGAGTDTQYF.